The clone carrying this T cell receptor (beta chain) was picked up many times. Antigen specificity is unknown. CDR1 and CDR2 from the germline V gene are DFQATT and SNEGSKA (reference sequence). Deletions cut 6 bases from V and 2 bases from J, with 15 bases between. This CDR3 comprises 14 residues. The data derive from a study of T cells after yellow fever vaccination. TCRdb called the 5' RACE reads again in MiXCR, with one record for every CDR3 protein. The repertoire includes hundreds of thousands of distinct CDR3 sequences, approximately 18% of them detected once, and over 15% sits in the top ten. General study results and limits: From the bulk population, abundant clonotypes could contaminate and appear within FACS-sorted repertoires.

The input for sequencing was PBMCs, taken before the yellow fever booster vaccination. This receptor was identified in a man aged 18 to 29 who received the YFV17D yellow fever vaccine. The chain combines TRBV20-1 with TRBJ2-3; weak D call: TRBD1 (6 bases). The CDR3 coding sequence is TGCAGTGCATCCAGGACAGAACCCACAGATACGCAGTATTTT. It encodes CSASRTEPTDTQYF.